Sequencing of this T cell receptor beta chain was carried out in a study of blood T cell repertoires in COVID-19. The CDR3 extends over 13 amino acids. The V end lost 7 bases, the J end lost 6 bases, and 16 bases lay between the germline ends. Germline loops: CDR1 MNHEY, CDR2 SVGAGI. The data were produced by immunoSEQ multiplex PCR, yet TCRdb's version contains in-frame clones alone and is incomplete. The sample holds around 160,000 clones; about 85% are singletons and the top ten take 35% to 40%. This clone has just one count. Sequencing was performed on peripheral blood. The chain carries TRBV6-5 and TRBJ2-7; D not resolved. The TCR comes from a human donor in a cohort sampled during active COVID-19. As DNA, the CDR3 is TGTGCCAGCAATCAGGTGTCCACTTCCGAGCAGTACTTC. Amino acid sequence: CASNQVSTSEQYF.